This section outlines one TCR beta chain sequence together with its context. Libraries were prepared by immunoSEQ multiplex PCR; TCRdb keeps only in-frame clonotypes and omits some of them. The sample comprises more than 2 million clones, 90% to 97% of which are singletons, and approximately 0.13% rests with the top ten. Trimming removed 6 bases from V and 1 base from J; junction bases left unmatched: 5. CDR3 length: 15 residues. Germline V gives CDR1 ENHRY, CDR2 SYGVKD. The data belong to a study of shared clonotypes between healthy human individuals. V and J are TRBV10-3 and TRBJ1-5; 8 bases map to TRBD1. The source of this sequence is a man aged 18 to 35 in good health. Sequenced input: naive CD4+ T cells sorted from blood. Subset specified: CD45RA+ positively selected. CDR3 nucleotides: TGTGCCATCAGGGAGGGACAGGAGAGCAATCAGCCCCAGCATTTT. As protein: CAIREGQESNQPQHF.